The sequence of this TCR beta chain was determined in a study of shared clonotypes between healthy human individuals (dated by TCRdb to about 2020). For the wider study: A few men and a couple of women, aged 18 to 49 years, made up the cohort. Per donor, leukapheresis produced somewhere between about 0.94 and 9 billion PBMCs. To increase sequencing depth and limit assay-specific biases, different laboratories used diverse techniques to prepare libraries and sequence TCR repertoires. The study deeply sequenced blood TCR repertoires of about 5 healthy adults to estimate repertoire size and the extent of clonotype sharing between individuals. For each donor, three plates each were used for CD4 naive and CD4 memory, two plates were used for CD8 naive, and one plate was used for CD8 memory.

CDR1 and CDR2 are read off the germline V gene as SGHVS and FQNEAQ. V loses 3 bases of germline sequence and J loses 1 base, and the interval between the two ends is 5 bases. The CDR3 starts with the cysteine, ends with the phenylalanine, and has 13 residues. Only CDR3 DNA remains: 39 bases, in frame from the first base. Comments on this clone: Its antigen is currently not known. No base qualities exist here, and no much larger clone lies one base off it.

The donors were healthy, HIV-negative adults with no recently reported acute infections or vaccinations. Every donor was a Caucasian adult living in Nashville, Tennessee, USA. Magnetic negative selection was used to enrich CD4+ T cells, after which naive cells were positively selected on CD45RA and the negative fraction became the memory subset. Blood was collected by leukapheresis, and PBMCs were isolated by Ficoll-Histopaque density gradient centrifugation and then cryopreserved in liquid nitrogen vapor phase. Analytical flow cytometry was used to check the purity and quantity of every magnetically sorted T cell population. Genomic DNA was isolated from every sorted fraction and measured by UV absorbance on a Nanodrop 2000c. TCR CDR3 regions were amplified from genomic DNA by multiplex PCR using the deep immunoSEQ assay. Genomic DNA extracted from each cell subset was distributed evenly over all wells of several immunoSEQ 96-well plates, and each plate served as one replicate. For sorted subsets, roughly 0.2 ug genomic DNA, equal to some 30,000 T cell genomes, was loaded into each replicate PCR. Purified libraries were measured with a Qubit 3.0 fluorometer, size-checked on a Bioanalyzer 2100, and measured again with the KAPA Library Quantification kit. A separate single-read 150-cycle Illumina NextSeq 550 flow cell was used to sequence each immunoSEQ 96-well plate. As for how the authors treated the data: Because only junctional sequences without quality scores were contained in the immunoSEQ output, filtering matching that applied to full-length reads could not be performed. Sequences were annotated with PyIR, a Python wrapper for IgBLAST v1.9, and V/J genes and CDR3 were assigned using IMGT germline references. Reads were filtered out if the reads had weak V/J assignments (E-value above 1e-6), no CDR3, stop codons, out-of-frame junctions, or ambiguous translated residues. V3J clonotypes were defined as sequences sharing the same inferred V gene, J gene, and CDR3 amino acid sequence. The percentage overlap between two repertoires was calculated by dividing the number of shared unique clonotypes by the size of the smaller repertoire. RTK rarefaction, the Chao1 estimator, and Recon v2.1 estimates of unobserved clonotypes were used to assess repertoire richness. OLGA was used to compute generation probabilities for all TCRbeta clonotypes that the gDNA method yielded from a few donors. This is the immuneACCESS table as TCRdb keeps it, with only in-frame sequences that have V and J called. A part of the clones is gone; compared with another copy, unresolved V genes explain less than half, and the rest is unexplained. V and J calls and clone size come straight from that table; D and trimming were deduced from the DNA. The sample yields about 1 million clones; around 76% were counted once. The top ten clones comprise approximately 1.5% of the sample.

Overall study outcomes, separate from this receptor: Based on pairwise subsampling, the degree of clonotype sharing among donors was expected to be affected by sequencing depth. Even with the large sequencing depth, rarefaction of the sorted-subset datasets indicated that sequencing was incomplete. The small number of donors limited the genetic and exposure-history diversity represented. Sampling was restricted to blood, and TCR repertoires in tissues likely differ from the TCR repertoires found in blood. Approximately 5% of naive CD4, around 4% of naive CD8, about 2.1% of memory CD4, and around 0.4% of memory CD8 clonotypes were shared across a handful of donors. Higher generation probabilities were observed for clonotypes shared by all four sorted-subset donors than for non-shared clonotypes. Naive subsets generally had larger estimated clonotype richness than memory subsets did.

The rearrangement joined TRBV7-8 to TRBJ2-3; the D gene lacks a confident call. The specimen sequenced was memory CD4+ T cells sorted from blood. The cell subset or site label, read with the paper, signifies: CD45RA-negative fraction. This receptor was obtained from a man aged 18-30 years in good health. The nucleotide sequence reads as follows: TGTGCCAGCAGCTTTGAGGGCACAGATACGCAGTATTTT. Its translation is CASSFEGTDTQYF.